The 31 T cell receptor beta chains below all came from one sample that was sequenced in a study of technical replicates of blood from a handful of donors. Some clones are missing from TCRdb's copy, which holds only in-frame ones; the method was immunoSEQ multiplex PCR. This sample has about 85,000 clones; 90% to 95% occur once, and the top ten carry 0.35% to 0.45%. Sequencing was performed on T cells isolated from PBMCs. These receptors were taken from a human donor in good health.

V gene TRBV7-6 combines with J gene TRBJ1-2; 8 positions agree with TRBD1. CDR1 and CDR2 (germline): SGHVS, FNYEAQ. The CDR3 sequence is 16 residues long. The ends lost 1 base at V and 7 bases at J; junction bases unmatched: 11. Written as DNA, the CDR3 is TGTGCCAGCAGCTTAGAGGCGGGCAGGGGGCAGATTGGCTACACCTTC. Translated: CASSLEAGRGQIGYTF.

The V and J genes are TRBV7-9 and TRBJ1-1, with D possibly matching TRBD1 (5 bases). V was pared by 1 base and J by 2 bases, with 14 bases between. CDR1 SEHNR and CDR2 FQNEAQ come from the germline V gene (reference sequence). The CDR3 covers 16 residues. CDR3 loop: CASSLDLRGANTEAFF. In DNA, the CDR3 is TGTGCCAGCAGCTTAGATCTACGTGGGGCAAACACTGAAGCTTTCTTT.

The chain joins TRBV30 to TRBJ2-3, with 7 bases aligning to TRBD2. After removal of 5 bases from V and 8 bases from J, the junction contained 13 bases not matched to a gene. Germline V gene lookup returns CDR1 GTSNPN and CDR2 SVGIG (reference sequence). CDR3 length equals 14 residues. Here the CDR3 reads CAWGTGGSASTQYF. The CDR3 DNA reads as TGTGCCTGGGGAACGGGAGGCTCGGCGAGTACGCAGTATTTT.

The chain is built from TRBV7-3 and TRBJ2-1; 8 bases line up with TRBD2. The CDR3 loop spans 15 amino acids. V lost 1 base to trimming and J lost 4 bases; unmatched junction nucleotides: 3. The germline gives CDR1 SGHTA, CDR2 FQGTGA. The CDR3 here is CASSLRAGAYNEQFF. DNA for the CDR3: TGTGCCAGCAGCTTAAGAGCGGGAGCTTACAATGAGCAGTTCTTC.

The V call is TRBV9, the J call TRBJ1-5; possibly TRBD1 for D (5 bases). This CDR3 region has 15 residues. The ends were cut back, 4 bases at V and 4 bases at J, with 15 bases in the middle. The germline V gene encodes CDR1 SGDLS and CDR2 YYNGEE. CDR3 nucleotides: TGTGCCAGCAGCTCCTCGGGGGAGAAGAATCAGCCCCAGCATTTT. Protein: CASSSSGEKNQPQHF.

V gene TRBV4-3 combines with J gene TRBJ1-1; perhaps TRBD1 as D (6 bases). Trimming cost V 0 bases and J 4 bases, with 12 bases left between them. The CDR3 totals 15 residues. CDR1 is LGHNA and CDR2 is YSLEER in the germline V gene. CDR3 amino acids: CASSQEPTGSTEAFF. CDR3 nucleotide sequence: TGCGCCAGCAGCCAAGAACCTACAGGGAGCACTGAAGCTTTCTTT.

There are a few counts of this clone. This sequence joins TRBV18 and TRBJ1-1, with unresolved D. This CDR3 is 14 amino acids long. CDR1 and CDR2 from the germline V gene are KGHSH and LQKENI. With 2 bases removed from V and 4 bases from J, the gap between germline ends came to 11 bases. The CDR3 protein is CASSPVSRGTEAFF. The DNA for the CDR3 is TGTGCCAGCTCACCAGTTTCCCGGGGCACTGAAGCTTTCTTT.

The chain has TRBV25-1 and TRBJ1-5, with a weak D call TRBD1 (5 bases). Germline CDR1 and CDR2: MGHDK and SYGVNS. Trimming stripped 3 bases from V and 4 bases from J, with 7 bases between. CDR3 length: 13 amino acids. The CDR3 DNA is TGTGCCAGCAGTGATACAGGTAATCAGCCCCAGCATTTT. Protein: CASSDTGNQPQHF.

The chain joins TRBV7-6 to TRBJ1-5; no clear D. V lost 1 base to trimming and J lost 6 bases, with 13 bases between them. CDR1 is SGHVS, CDR2 FNYEAQ, per germline. This CDR3 is built from 15 residues. CDR3 amino acids: CASSLEVGVFQPQHF. The CDR3 nucleotides read TGTGCCAGCAGCTTAGAAGTCGGGGTATTTCAGCCCCAGCATTTT. Filled out from reference TRBV7-6 and TRBJ1-5, the complete variable domain reads GAGVSQSPRYKVTKRGQDVALRCDPISGHVSLYWYRQALGQGPEFLTYFNYEAQQDKSGLPNDRFSAERPEGSISTLTIQRTEQRDSAMYRCASSLEVGVFQPQHFGDGTRLSIL.

This chain joins TRBV19 and TRBJ1-1, with D possibly matching TRBD1 (6 bases). The CDR3 consists of 14 residues. Trimming shortened V by 3 bases and J by 0 bases, and 8 bases separated the two germline ends. The V gene's germline CDR1 is LNHDA and CDR2 SQIVND (reference sequence). CDR3 protein: CASSIKGVNTEAFF. The CDR3 DNA reads TGTGCCAGTAGTATCAAGGGGGTGAACACTGAAGCTTTCTTT.

This chain joins TRBV16 and TRBJ2-5; 9 bases match TRBD1. Germline CDR1 reads KGHSY; CDR2 reads FQNENV. Trimming cost V 0 bases and J 3 bases; bases outside gene matches: 8. The CDR3 runs 17 residues. The CDR3 DNA is TGTGCCAGCAGCCAATCAAGGGAGGACAGGGGAAAAGAGACCCAGTACTTC. This gives the protein CASSQSREDRGKETQYF.

This clone was seen just once. The CDR3, as DNA: TGCAGCGTTGCCGGCCAAGAGACCCAGTACTTC. Protein sequence: CSVAGQETQYF. The chain couples TRBV29-1 to TRBJ2-5; no definite D call. V lost 4 bases to trimming and J lost 1 base, with 4 bases between them. Per germline, CDR1 SQVTM and CDR2 ANQGSEA. This CDR3 spans 11 amino acids.

In its sample, this clone was seen once. CDR3 DNA: TGTGCCAGCAGTCCGGGGACAGGATCGCCGCAGCCCCAGCATTTT. Translation gives CASSPGTGSPQPQHF. The chain couples TRBV27 to TRBJ1-5; 8 bases map to TRBD1. V lost 5 bases to trimming and J lost 7 bases; unmatched junction nucleotides: 10. This CDR3 spans 15 amino acids. The germline CDR1 and CDR2 sequences are MNHEY and SMNVEV (reference sequence).

This chain joins TRBV10-3 and TRBJ1-3, with TRBD1 as a possible D gene (6 bases). The CDR3 spans 15 residues. V was cut by 2 bases and J by 1 base, with 9 bases left in between. Germline V CDR1 and CDR2: ENHRY, SYGVKD. CDR3: CAISEGTPSGNTIYF. DNA of the CDR3: TGTGCCATCAGTGAGGGGACACCGTCTGGAAACACCATATATTTT.

The rearrangement uses TRBV2 and TRBJ2-7; a possible D gene is TRBD1 (6 bases). Between the trimmed V and J ends, which lost 7 bases and 4 bases, there was a span of 14 bases. The CDR3 runs to 13 residues. Germline CDR1 SNHLY, CDR2 FYNNEI. The CDR3 DNA sequence: TGTGCCAGCATTTACAGGGCTTCATACGAGCAGTACTTC. It yields the protein CASIYRASYEQYF.

The chain joins TRBV9 to TRBJ2-1; 12 bases are shared with TRBD2. With V trimmed by 0 bases and J by 7 bases, 2 bases remained unmatched. CDR3 length: 15 residues. Germline CDR1 and CDR2: SGDLS and YYNGEE. The CDR3 nucleotides are TGTGCCAGCAGCGTAGTACTAGCGGGAGGTAATGAGCAGTTCTTC. Its translation: CASSVVLAGGNEQFF.

The chain employs TRBV4-1 and TRBJ1-4; 8 bases are shared with TRBD1. The CDR3 runs 15 residues. Germline V gene lookup returns CDR1 MGHRA and CDR2 YSYEKL. The V and J ends lost 7 bases and 0 bases, in that order; junction bases with no gene match: 4. CDR3 in DNA: TGCGCCAGCAAGACAGGGGATGCAACTAATGAAAAACTGTTTTTT. Its translation: CASKTGDATNEKLFF.

The chain combines TRBV7-3 with TRBJ2-5; 7 positions match TRBD2. The CDR3 length is 15 residues. Unmatched junction bases numbered 9, after V lost 5 bases and J lost 3 bases. Germline V gene data show CDR1 as SGHTA and CDR2 as FQGTGA. CDR3 nucleotides: TGTGCCAGCAGCCCCAATGGCGCGGGAGAAGAGACCCAGTACTTC. Translated, it gives CASSPNGAGEETQYF.

The chain is built from TRBV19 and TRBJ2-6; TRBD1 is a possible D gene (5 bases). Trimming left V 1 base short and J 6 bases short, with 19 bases between. This CDR3 is 18 amino acids long. CDR1 is LNHDA, CDR2 SQIVND, per germline (reference sequence). CDR3 nucleotide sequence: TGTGCCAGTAGTATAGGGACAAGGGGCTTGCGACCGGCCAACGTCCTGACTTTC. Its protein is CASSIGTRGLRPANVLTF.

The chain combines TRBV2 with TRBJ2-3, with a weak D call TRBD2 (6 bases). CDR3 length: 12 residues. Deletions cut 6 bases from V and 6 bases from J, with 10 bases between. Germline CDR1 reads SNHLY; CDR2 reads FYNNEI. CDR3 amino acids: CASRSGPDTQYF. CDR3 DNA: TGTGCCAGCAGGAGCGGGCCTGATACGCAGTATTTT.

This clone appeared a single time. The rearrangement links TRBV11-2 to TRBJ1-3, with 7 positions matching TRBD1. With V trimmed by 5 bases and J by 3 bases, 7 bases remained unmatched. This CDR3 contains 15 residues. Germline-derived CDR1 and CDR2 are SGHAT and FQNNGV. The CDR3 region is CASSVGDSHGNTIYF. In nucleotides, the CDR3 is TGTGCCAGCAGCGTAGGGGACAGCCATGGAAACACCATATATTTT.

The gene calls are TRBV29-1 and TRBJ1-2, with D uncertain. The V end lost 7 bases, the J end lost 6 bases, and 12 bases lay between the germline ends. The CDR3 sequence is 11 residues long. Germline V lookup: CDR1 SQVTM, CDR2 ANQGSEA. In nucleotides, the CDR3 is TGCAGCGCCCGTTCAGGAAATGGCTACACCTTC. This translates into CSARSGNGYTF.

This chain uses TRBV30 with TRBJ2-1, with 15 bases fitting TRBD2. Germline trimming cut 3 bases from V and 0 bases from J; bases unmatched to any gene: 15. This CDR3 region has 21 residues. Germline V gene sequence: CDR1 GTSNPN, CDR2 SVGIG (reference sequence). CDR3 loop: CAWSGYTGTSGRFSSYNEQFF. The CDR3, as DNA: TGTGCCTGGAGCGGTTACACCGGGACTAGCGGGAGGTTTAGCTCCTACAATGAGCAGTTCTTC.

This chain joins TRBV19 and TRBJ2-2; perhaps TRBD2 as D (5 bases). The length of the CDR3 is 14 residues. V lost 8 bases to trimming and J lost 1 base, with 11 bases between them. CDR1 and CDR2 from the germline V gene are LNHDA and SQIVND (reference sequence). CDR3 sequence (DNA): TGTGCCAGTTCCAAGCGGATGAACACCGGGGAGCTGTTTTTT. Encoded protein: CASSKRMNTGELFF.

This chain connects TRBV5-4 to TRBJ2-1; 10 bases agree with TRBD2. Unmatched junction bases numbered 13, after V lost 3 bases and J lost 4 bases. The CDR3 loop spans 18 amino acids. CDR1 and CDR2 (germline): SGHNT, YYREEE (reference sequence). CDR3 protein: CASSYPKEASGRYNEQFF. The CDR3 bases are TGTGCCAGCAGCTATCCTAAGGAGGCTAGCGGGAGATACAATGAGCAGTTCTTC.

The chain combines TRBV6-6 with TRBJ2-7; D not resolved. V was pared by 0 bases and J by 7 bases, with 4 bases between. This CDR3 is built from 11 residues. CDR1 is MNHNY, CDR2 SVGAGI, per germline (reference sequence). Here the CDR3 DNA reads TGTGCCAGCAGTTACTCCATGGAGCAGTACTTC. Translation gives CASSYSMEQYF.

The V gene is TRBV7-2, the J gene TRBJ1-4; 9 bases align to TRBD1. This CDR3 region has 16 residues. V lost 3 bases and J lost 5; bases outside the gene matches: 7. From germline, CDR1 is SGHTA and CDR2 FQGNSA. CDR3 residues: CASSLARGTGNEKLFF. CDR3 coding DNA: TGTGCCAGCAGCTTGGCACGCGGGACAGGGAATGAAAAACTGTTTTTT.

In this sample, this clone turned up once. The chain combines TRBV7-2 with TRBJ2-1; D not resolved. Trimming removed 2 bases from V and 4 bases from J, with 12 bases in between. This CDR3 comprises 15 residues. Germline CDR1 reads SGHTA; CDR2 reads FQGNSA. For the CDR3, the DNA is TGTGCCAGCAGCTTAACTCTGGTAGTTTACAATGAGCAGTTCTTC. As protein: CASSLTLVVYNEQFF.

J is TRBJ2-2 and V is TRBV18; D uncertain. Germline CDR1 is KGHSH and CDR2 is LQKENI. The CDR3 runs 11 residues. Trimming pared 5 bases from V and 7 bases from J, leaving 5 bases between. In DNA, the CDR3 is TGTGCCAGCTCAGGAGTCGGGGAGCTGTTTTTT. Translation: CASSGVGELFF.

In this sample, this clone turned up a few times. J is TRBJ2-5 and V is TRBV18, with a possible D match to TRBD1 (6 bases). The CDR3 runs to 15 residues. Trimming removed 0 bases from V and 3 bases from J, with 11 bases in between. CDR1 is KGHSH and CDR2 is LQKENI in the germline V gene. The CDR3 region is CASSPPIGTKETQYF. CDR3 DNA sequence: TGTGCCAGCTCACCACCTATTGGGACAAAAGAGACCCAGTACTTC. Filled out from reference TRBV18 and TRBJ2-5, the complete variable domain reads NAGVMQNPRHLVRRRGQEARLRCSPMKGHSHVYWYRQLPEEGLKFMVYLQKENIIDESGMPKERFSAEFPKEGPSILRIQQVVRGDSAAYFCASSPPIGTKETQYFGPGTRLLVL.

The chain combines TRBV25-1 with TRBJ2-7, with D perhaps matching TRBD2 (5 bases). Germline values: CDR1 MGHDK, CDR2 SYGVNS. V was cut by 1 base and J by 2 bases, with 9 bases left in between. The CDR3 covers 14 residues. The CDR3 DNA reads as TGTGCCAGCAGTGAATTCGAGGGAGCCTACGAGCAGTACTTC. Residues: CASSEFEGAYEQYF.